This TCR beta chain appears in the sequencing data of a study of Graves' ophthalmopathy and Graves' hyperthyroidism. The germline V and J ends were trimmed by 5 bases and 9 bases, with 17 bases remaining between them. This CDR3 contains 14 residues. The germline V gene encodes CDR1 LNHDA and CDR2 SQIVND (reference sequence). The TCR beta CDR3 regions underwent amplification from RNA transcripts. An opening RT-PCR round employed HTBI primers and preceded a second-round multiplex PCR. TCRdb used MiXCR to reprocess the multiplex PCR reads, holding one entry per CDR3 protein. The sample lists 500,000 to 700,000 distinct CDR3 sequences, under 45% occurring once. This clonotype has a count of ten or more.

The TCR was taken from an adult man with Graves' hyperthyroidism. This chain joins TRBV19 and TRBJ1-5, with D tentatively TRBD1 (6 bases). Sample: peripheral blood or thyroid tissue (not recorded which). CDR3 sequence: CASSRDRSRGPQHF. CDR3 nucleotides: TGTGCCAGTAGTCGCGACAGGAGTCGTGGGCCCCAGCATTTT.